These 19 T cell receptor beta chains were sequenced from one sample in a study of T cells in Graves' hyperthyroidism and ophthalmopathy. Amplified TCR beta CDR3 regions came from RNA transcripts. First-round RT-PCR targeting the TCR CDR3 was performed with the HTBI primer set. Using its own MiXCR run on the multiplex PCR reads, TCRdb lists one record per CDR3 protein. This table has roughly 530,000 distinct CDR3 sequences, under 20% appearing once. Sequenced input: blood. The receptors shown here come from a woman between 18 and 29 years old with Graves' ophthalmopathy.

Ten or more counts support this clonotype. The chain employs TRBV28 and TRBJ2-5; D remains unclear. Germline V gene data show CDR1 as MDHEN and CDR2 as SYDVKM. Trimming stripped 1 base from V and 1 base from J, with 10 bases between. The CDR3 is made up of 15 amino acids. For the CDR3, the DNA is TGTGCCAGCAGTTTATTAGCAGCGCCCCAAGAGACCCAGTACTTC. Amino acid sequence: CASSLLAAPQETQYF.

This clonotype was counted between two and nine times. The chain joins TRBV14 to TRBJ2-7; the match to TRBD1 covers 7 bases. This CDR3 is built from 15 residues. Unmatched junction bases numbered 8, after V lost 0 bases and J lost 6 bases. Germline assignment: CDR1 SGHDN and CDR2 FVKESK. The CDR3 nucleotides read TGTGCCAGCAGCCAAGATTGGGGACAGTCGGGCGAGCAGTACTTC. Translated: CASSQDWGQSGEQYF.

The chain combines TRBV20-1 with TRBJ2-5; 9 bases map to TRBD2. The J segment lost 4 bases and the V segment lost 2 bases, leaving 8 bases of the junction unmatched. CDR1 DFQATT and CDR2 SNEGSKA come from the germline V gene (reference sequence). The CDR3 extends over 15 amino acids. The CDR3 bases are TGCAGTGCTAGAAGGCGGGAGGGCCAGGGAGAGACCCAGTACTTC. This translates into CSARRREGQGETQYF.

This clonotype was seen only a few times. The J gene is TRBJ2-5, the V gene TRBV5-8; D remains unclear. This CDR3 has 14 amino acids. The germline gives CDR1 SGHTS, CDR2 YDEGEE. Trimming pared 3 bases from V and 8 bases from J, leaving 17 bases between. The DNA of the CDR3 is TGTGCCAGCAGCTGGATTGCTGGGCCAGCAACCCAGTACTTC. Residues: CASSWIAGPATQYF.

This clonotype was recorded at least ten times. The CDR3 region is CASSHGQGLQDDEAFF. CDR3 sequence (DNA): TGTGCCAGCAGCCACGGACAGGGACTTCAAGATGATGAAGCTTTCTTT. The genes are TRBV12-3 or TRBV12-4 and TRBJ1-1; 8 nucleotides agree with TRBD1. This CDR3 region has 16 residues. V lost 6 bases to trimming and J lost 7 bases; unmatched junction nucleotides: 16.

A remark on this clonotype: A much bigger clone sits one base away, suggesting this may be a read error. The chain joins TRBV6-5 to TRBJ2-7, with D unresolved. There are 14 residues in the CDR3. CDR1 is MNHEY, CDR2 SVGAGI, per germline. The CDR3 nucleotides are TGTGCCAACAGTTATCCCGGTAGCTCCTACGAGCAGTACTTC. This codes for CANSYPGSSYEQYF.

The chain combines TRBV18 with TRBJ2-1, with D possibly being TRBD2 (5 bases). The CDR3 has 14 amino acids. The germline V and J ends were trimmed by 2 bases and 7 bases, with 12 bases remaining between them. Germline V gives CDR1 KGHSH, CDR2 LQKENI. The DNA for the CDR3 is TGTGCCAGCTCACCAGCACCCGGGATAAATGAGCAGTTCTTC. It yields the protein CASSPAPGINEQFF.

The sample holds many counts of this clonotype. The V and J genes are TRBV20-1 and TRBJ2-1, with D perhaps given as TRBD1 or TRBD2 (5 bases each). CDR1 is DFQATT and CDR2 is SNEGSKA in the germline V gene (reference sequence). This CDR3 is built from 12 residues. Trimming cost V 3 bases and J 9 bases, with 12 bases left between them. The CDR3 DNA reads TGCAGTGCTAGGGGACCCTCGGGTGAGCAGTTCTTC. The encoded protein is CSARGPSGEQFF.

With respect to this clonotype: A much bigger clone sits one base away, suggesting this may be a read error. The V and J genes are TRBV14 and TRBJ1-2; no clear D. V was clipped by 2 bases and J by 1 base, with 2 bases between them. CDR3 length: 12 residues. Germline V CDR1 and CDR2: SGHDN, FVKESK. CDR3 in amino acids: CASSQYNYGYTF. CDR3 in DNA: TGTGCCAGCAGCCAATATAACTATGGCTACACCTTC. Full variable domain (missing parts from reference TRBV14 and TRBJ1-2): EAGVTQFPSHSVIEKGQTVTLRCDPISGHDNLYWYRRVMGKEIKFLLHFVKESKQDESGMPNNRFLAERTGGTYSTLKVQPAELEDSGVYFCASSQYNYGYTFGSGTRLTVV.

The table lists this clonotype with many counts. This chain connects TRBV28 to TRBJ2-1, with D maybe TRBD2 (6 bases). This CDR3 contains 14 residues. The V gene lost 3 bases and the J gene lost 4 bases, with 10 bases spanning the gap. In germline, CDR1 is MDHEN, CDR2 SYDVKM. The CDR3 loop reads CASSFLAAYNEQFF. CDR3 sequence (DNA): TGTGCCAGCAGTTTTTTAGCGGCATACAATGAGCAGTTCTTC.

In this sample, this clonotype turned up a few times. V gene TRBV9 combines with J gene TRBJ2-3, with D perhaps matching TRBD2 (5 bases). Germline CDR1 SGDLS, CDR2 YYNGEE. The germline V and J ends were trimmed by 6 bases and 4 bases, with 18 bases remaining between them. The CDR3 sequence is 15 residues long. As DNA, the CDR3 is TGTGCCAGCACCCCAACTGGGAGCCGCTCAGATACGCAGTATTTT. Encoded protein: CASTPTGSRSDTQYF.

V is TRBV20-1 and J is TRBJ2-3; D perhaps matches TRBD2 (6 bases). The V end was cut by 0 bases, the J end by 0 bases, with 13 bases between. The CDR3 runs 16 residues. In germline, CDR1 is DFQATT, CDR2 SNEGSKA (reference sequence). This CDR3 reads CSARDAGRGSTDTQYF. Written as DNA, the CDR3 is TGCAGTGCTAGAGATGCGGGGCGGGGAAGCACAGATACGCAGTATTTT.

This clonotype has ten or more counts. The chain couples TRBV6-1 to TRBJ1-6; unclear D gene. This CDR3 is 13 amino acids long. Germline V gene data show CDR1 as MNHNS and CDR2 as SASEGT. The V end lost 6 bases, the J end lost 7 bases, and 10 bases lay between the germline ends. CDR3 residues: CASRLPENSPLHF. The DNA of the CDR3 is TGTGCCAGCAGGCTCCCAGAGAATTCACCCCTCCACTTT.

This clonotype was seen a few times. This chain joins TRBV20-1 and TRBJ2-7; perhaps TRBD1 as D (6 bases). The CDR3 consists of 13 residues. V shed 5 bases and J shed 1 base, with 12 bases lying between them. Germline assignment: CDR1 DFQATT and CDR2 SNEGSKA (reference sequence). The DNA of the CDR3 is TGCAGTGCTTCGGACAGCTTTTCCTACGAGCAGTACTTC. Amino acid sequence: CSASDSFSYEQYF.

Ten or more counts support this clonotype. This chain links TRBV28 with TRBJ1-2; 10 nucleotides align to TRBD1. This CDR3 contains 16 residues. Germline CDR1 MDHEN, CDR2 SYDVKM. V gave up 0 bases and J gave up 7 bases; unmatched junction bases: 8. In DNA, the CDR3 is TGTGCCAGCAGTTTATGGTTGACAGGGGGCGAGGGTGGCTACACCTTC. As protein: CASSLWLTGGEGGYTF.

This clonotype was counted ten times or more. The V and J genes are TRBV12-3 or TRBV12-4 and TRBJ2-7, with a possible D match to TRBD2 (5 bases). The V end was cut by 6 bases, the J end by 4 bases, with 13 bases between. The CDR3 contains 13 residues. This CDR3 is CASRFGVGYEQYF. The CDR3 nucleotides read TGTGCCAGCAGATTCGGGGTTGGATACGAGCAGTACTTC.

The chain joins TRBV24-1 to TRBJ1-5; D may be TRBD1 (5 bases). With 6 bases removed from V and 3 bases from J, the gap between germline ends came to 11 bases. This CDR3 region has 14 residues. CDR1 and CDR2 (germline): KGHDR, SFDVKD. The CDR3 loop is CATSSGQYNQPQHF. CDR3 DNA sequence: TGTGCCACCAGTTCGGGGCAGTACAATCAGCCCCAGCATTTT.

This clonotype was observed many times. The chain has TRBV7-2 and TRBJ1-4, with D perhaps matching TRBD1 (5 bases). Germline CDR1 SGHTA, CDR2 FQGNSA. CDR3 length: 16 amino acids. V lost 1 base and J lost 7, with 16 bases in between. The CDR3 DNA sequence: TGTGCCAGCAGCTTAGGGTACGGGGCAGAGGGTGAAAAACTGTTTTTT. It translates to CASSLGYGAEGEKLFF.

The chain carries TRBV5-1 and TRBJ2-2; 7 bases fit TRBD2. CDR3 size: 16 residues. Per germline, CDR1 SGHRS and CDR2 YFSETQ. Germline trimming cut 5 bases from V and 0 bases from J; bases unmatched to any gene: 7. CDR3 DNA: TGCGCCAGCAGTCTGTCGGGGACTACGAACACCGGGGAGCTGTTTTTT. It codes for CASSLSGTTNTGELFF.